The 3 T cell receptor beta chains below were found in one sample sequenced in a study of cytomegalovirus exposure and HLA in healthy donors (dated by TCRdb to about 2017). The library came from the immunoSEQ multiplex PCR assay. For the multiplex PCR, a mixture combining 60 forward primers for TCR Vbeta segments and 13 reverse primers for TCR Jbeta segments was used. TCRdb retrieved this table from immuneACCESS and kept in-frame rearrangements only. Not all clones are present; in checked studies, unresolved V genes account for under half, and no reason is known for the remainder. This sample gives around 140,000 clones in total; around three quarters of them show up just once. The ten largest make up approximately 13% of the sample. The specimen sequenced was PBMCs. All receptors derive from a man aged 40-49 years in good health and CMV-seropositive.

The chain employs TRBV5-1 and TRBJ2-1, with D possibly matching TRBD2 (6 bases). V gave up 7 bases and J gave up 2 bases, with 16 bases separating them. The V gene's germline CDR1 is SGHRS and CDR2 YFSETQ. This CDR3 comprises 15 residues. The CDR3 sequence: CASHPEGRTYNEQFF. For the CDR3, the DNA is TGCGCCAGCCACCCGGAGGGGCGGACCTACAATGAGCAGTTCTTC.

This chain uses TRBV6-1 with TRBJ2-7; D is possibly TRBD2 (8 bases). Trimming pared 2 bases from V and 3 bases from J, leaving 17 bases between. Germline CDR1 reads MNHNS; CDR2 reads SASEGT. The length of the CDR3 is 16 residues. The CDR3 region is CASSEHGGDRDYEQYF. The CDR3 DNA follows: TGTGCCAGCAGTGAACACGGGGGGGACAGAGACTACGAGCAGTACTTC.

The chain has TRBV7-9 and TRBJ1-2; 7 bases match TRBD1. Trimming cost V 7 bases and J 5 bases; bases outside gene matches: 7. The V gene's germline CDR1 is SEHNR and CDR2 FQNEAQ (reference sequence). CDR3 length: 13 amino acids. The CDR3 DNA follows: TGTGCCAGCACTGGCGGGACAGATTATGGCTACACCTTC. Protein sequence: CASTGGTDYGYTF.